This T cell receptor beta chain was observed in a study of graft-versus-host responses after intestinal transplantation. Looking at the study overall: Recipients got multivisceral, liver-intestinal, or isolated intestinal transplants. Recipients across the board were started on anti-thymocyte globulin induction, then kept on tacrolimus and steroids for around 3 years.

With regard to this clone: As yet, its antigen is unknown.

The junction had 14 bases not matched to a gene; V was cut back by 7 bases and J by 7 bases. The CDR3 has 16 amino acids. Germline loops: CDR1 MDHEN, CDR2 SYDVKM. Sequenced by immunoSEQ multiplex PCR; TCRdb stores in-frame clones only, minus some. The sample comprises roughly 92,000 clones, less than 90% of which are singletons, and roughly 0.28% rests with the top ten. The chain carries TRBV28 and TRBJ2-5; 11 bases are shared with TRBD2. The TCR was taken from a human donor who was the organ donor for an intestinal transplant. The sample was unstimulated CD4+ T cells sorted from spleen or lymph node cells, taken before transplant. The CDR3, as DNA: TGTGCCAGCAACCTGGGACTAGCGGAAGGGGAGGGGACCCAGTACTTC. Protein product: CASNLGLAEGEGTQYF. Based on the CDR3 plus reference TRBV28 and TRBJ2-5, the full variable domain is DVKVTQSSRYLVKRTGEKVFLECVQDMDHENMFWYRQDPGLGLRLIYFSYDVKMKEKGDIPEGYSVSREKKERFSLILESASTNQTSMYLCASNLGLAEGEGTQYFGPGTRLLVL.